Sequencing of this T cell receptor beta chain was carried out in a study of regulatory T cells. Overall study findings and caveats: In CD3G-deficient patients, conventional CD4+ T cells were enriched for hydrophobic CDR3 residues at positions 6 and 7.

A single count supports this clone. Its target is not known. Germline CDR1 and CDR2: MNHNY and SVGAGI (reference sequence). V was cut by 6 bases and J by 0 bases, with 15 bases left in between. This CDR3 region has 16 residues. The PCR used 52 TRBV and 13 TRBJ primers. The table came from immunoSEQ multiplex PCR; TCRdb's copy has only in-frame clones and leaves some out. The sample records about 18,000 clones, 65% to 90% being singletons. The sequence came from a person aged 25 to 39 with CD3G deficiency. Sequencing was performed on conventional CD4+ T cells sorted from blood. V and J are TRBV6-6 and TRBJ1-3; no definite D call. CDR3 in DNA: TGTGCCAGCAGCTCGACCGTGTCCAGCTCTGGAAACACCATATATTTT. Encoded protein: CASSSTVSSSGNTIYF.